These T cell receptor beta chains were read from a single sample in a study of beta chain features in type 1 diabetes. Generated by immunoSEQ multiplex PCR, the TCRdb table keeps only in-frame clones and is missing some. Of hundreds of thousands of clones in the sample, over 14% were seen once. The sample comprised naive CD4+ T cells from blood. These receptors were taken from a man between 18 and 29 years old with type 1 diabetes. The CDR3 runs from the conserved cysteine through the conserved F or W. The D gene is left open where the match is weak. Rows may omit the clone size; those that give it use once, few, many or a size class.

v_call: TRBV30; j_call: TRBJ1-4; clone_size: -; d_call: TRBD1; cdr3_aa: CAWSRDRAEKLFF; cdr3_nt: TGTGCCTGGAGCAGGGACAGGGCTGAAAAACTGTTTTTT
v_call: TRBV28; j_call: TRBJ2-7; clone_size: few; d_call: TRBD2; cdr3_aa: CASSLAGGLDEQYF; cdr3_nt: TGTGCCAGCAGTTTAGCGGGGGGGCTTGACGAGCAGTACTTC
v_call: TRBV18; j_call: TRBJ1-2; clone_size: -; d_call: TRBD1; cdr3_aa: CASSPEDRVIKGYGYTF; cdr3_nt: TGTGCCAGCTCACCAGAGGACAGGGTTATAAAAGGCTATGGCTACACCTTC
v_call: TRBV11-2; j_call: TRBJ2-3; clone_size: few; d_call: TRBD1; cdr3_aa: CASSPRTGSADTQYF; cdr3_nt: TGTGCCAGCAGCCCGAGGACAGGGTCAGCAGATACGCAGTATTTT
v_call: TRBV11-2; j_call: TRBJ2-5; clone_size: -; d_call: TRBD2; cdr3_aa: CASSLAGWTSDETQYF; cdr3_nt: TGTGCCAGCAGCTTAGCCGGTTGGACTAGCGACGAGACCCAGTACTTC
v_call: TRBV7-2; j_call: TRBJ2-7; clone_size: -; d_call: TRBD1; cdr3_aa: CASSLAGQGSEQYF; cdr3_nt: TGTGCCAGCAGCTTAGCGGGACAGGGGAGCGAGCAGTACTTC
v_call: TRBV7-9; j_call: TRBJ1-2; clone_size: -; d_call: TRBD1; cdr3_aa: CASSEGQGRGNTF; cdr3_nt: TGTGCCAGCAGCGAGGGACAGGGACGTGGCAACACCTTC
v_call: TRBV7-2; j_call: TRBJ1-5; clone_size: -; d_call: -; cdr3_aa: CASSFRNQPQHF; cdr3_nt: TGTGCCAGCAGCTTTCGGAATCAGCCCCAGCATTTT
v_call: TRBV11-2; j_call: TRBJ2-7; clone_size: few; d_call: -; cdr3_aa: CASSFGHREIHEQYF; cdr3_nt: TGTGCCAGCAGCTTTGGGCACAGGGAAATCCACGAGCAGTACTTC
v_call: TRBV5-4; j_call: TRBJ2-3; clone_size: -; d_call: -; cdr3_aa: CASNPGDARSTQYF; cdr3_nt: TGTGCCAGCAACCCAGGGGACGCCCGAAGTACGCAGTATTTT
v_call: TRBV27; j_call: TRBJ2-5; clone_size: few; d_call: -; cdr3_aa: CASSLSARGETQYF; cdr3_nt: TGTGCCAGCAGTTTATCGGCTAGAGGAGAGACCCAGTACTTC
v_call: TRBV5-4; j_call: TRBJ2-1; clone_size: -; d_call: TRBD1; cdr3_aa: CASSMGQGVGNEQFF; cdr3_nt: TGTGCCAGCAGCATGGGACAGGGGGTTGGAAATGAGCAGTTCTTC
v_call: TRBV9; j_call: TRBJ2-3; clone_size: few; d_call: -; cdr3_aa: CASSSSVGTDTQYF; cdr3_nt: TGTGCCAGCAGCTCTTCGGTGGGCACAGATACGCAGTATTTT
v_call: TRBV6-1; j_call: TRBJ2-5; clone_size: few; d_call: TRBD1; cdr3_aa: CASSPGTEETQYF; cdr3_nt: TGTGCCAGCAGCCCTGGGACAGAAGAGACCCAGTACTTC
v_call: TRBV28; j_call: TRBJ2-5; clone_size: few; d_call: -; cdr3_aa: CASSHSSTAQETQYF; cdr3_nt: TGTGCCAGCAGCCACTCTTCGACAGCCCAAGAGACCCAGTACTTC
v_call: TRBV4-3; j_call: TRBJ2-2; clone_size: -; d_call: TRBD1; cdr3_aa: CASSQGTGLTGELFF; cdr3_nt: TGCGCCAGCAGCCAAGGGACAGGGCTCACCGGGGAGCTGTTTTTT
v_call: TRBV21-1; j_call: TRBJ1-3; clone_size: few; d_call: -; cdr3_aa: CASMFVGSGNTIYF; cdr3_nt: -
v_call: TRBV5-1; j_call: TRBJ2-7; clone_size: few; d_call: -; cdr3_aa: CASSSRQDSYEQYF; cdr3_nt: TGCGCCAGCAGCTCTAGACAGGACTCCTACGAGCAGTACTTC
v_call: TRBV29-1; j_call: TRBJ2-3; clone_size: few; d_call: -; cdr3_aa: CSGGGRATDTQYF; cdr3_nt: TGCAGCGGGGGGGGCAGAGCCACAGATACGCAGTATTTT
v_call: TRBV28; j_call: TRBJ2-6; clone_size: -; d_call: -; cdr3_aa: CASSFMGLRNVLTF; cdr3_nt: TGTGCCAGCAGTTTTATGGGGCTCCGGAACGTCCTGACTTTC
v_call: TRBV7-9; j_call: TRBJ1-5; clone_size: -; d_call: -; cdr3_aa: CASSKTGDQPQHF; cdr3_nt: TGTGCCAGCAGCAAGACAGGAGATCAGCCCCAGCATTTT
v_call: TRBV27; j_call: TRBJ1-2; clone_size: -; d_call: TRBD1; cdr3_aa: CASRIKGAWGNYGYTF; cdr3_nt: TGTGCCAGCAGGATTAAGGGGGCCTGGGGGAACTATGGCTACACCTTC
v_call: TRBV27; j_call: TRBJ2-6; clone_size: -; d_call: TRBD1; cdr3_aa: CASRRTPGQGSTGANVLTF; cdr3_nt: TGTGCCAGCAGACGGACACCGGGACAGGGCTCCACTGGGGCCAACGTCCTGACTTTC
v_call: TRBV20-1; j_call: TRBJ2-3; clone_size: -; d_call: -; cdr3_aa: CSALVGDTQYF; cdr3_nt: TGCAGTGCTTTAGTTGGAGATACGCAGTATTTT
v_call: TRBV9; j_call: TRBJ2-1; clone_size: -; d_call: -; cdr3_aa: CASSVDHLSGKQFF; cdr3_nt: TGTGCCAGCAGCGTCGACCACTTGTCGGGGAAGCAGTTCTTC
v_call: TRBV5-1; j_call: TRBJ1-2; clone_size: -; d_call: -; cdr3_aa: CASSLGGLANYGYTF; cdr3_nt: TGCGCCAGCAGCTTAGGCGGTTTAGCTAACTATGGCTACACCTTC
v_call: TRBV30; j_call: TRBJ2-7; clone_size: -; d_call: -; cdr3_aa: CAWKPGHSYNEQYF; cdr3_nt: TGTGCCTGGAAGCCGGGACACTCGTACAACGAGCAGTACTTC
v_call: TRBV9; j_call: TRBJ1-6; clone_size: -; d_call: TRBD1; cdr3_aa: CASSVRTGERSPLHF; cdr3_nt: TGTGCCAGCAGCGTAAGGACAGGGGAACGTTCACCCCTCCACTTT
v_call: TRBV25-1; j_call: TRBJ2-3; clone_size: -; d_call: TRBD1; cdr3_aa: CASSSQLDRRRYF; cdr3_nt: TGTGCCAGCAGCTCCCAGTTGGACAGGCGGCGATATTTT